The T cell receptor beta chain under discussion was sequenced for a study of control samples from healthy donors and cancer patients. The CDR3 has 15 residues. CDR1 is MNHEY, CDR2 SVGAGI, per germline. The ends were cut back, 5 bases at V and 5 bases at J, with 18 bases in the middle. Sequencing used immunoSEQ multiplex PCR; TCRdb keeps in-frame clones, though not all of them. The sample has about 110,000 clones; approximately 90% are singletons. The J gene is TRBJ1-1, the V gene TRBV6-5, with D possibly being TRBD1 (6 bases). The TCR comes from a human donor in good health. The donor label of this sample is uncertain. Sequenced: blood. The CDR3 region has the DNA TGTGCCAGCAGTAGACAAACAGGGATGGGGACTGAAGCTTTCTTT. It yields the protein CASSRQTGMGTEAFF.